This T cell receptor beta chain was identified during a study of regulatory T cells in long-lasting Graves disease. This clonotype appeared many times. Its antigen is as yet unknown. Study results and caveats: Lower TCR diversity was seen in persistent Graves' patients than in newly diagnosed ones. The persistent group shared around 3,000 public clonotypes, more than the roughly 990 shared by new patients. Persistent disease showed a preference for TRBV28, TRBJ1-2 and TRBJ2-5.

Time point here: persistent/refractory GD, antithyroid drugs over 5 years with positive TRAb. Generation of the TCR library employed RNA extracted from PBMCs. In building TCR beta libraries, iRepertoire HTBI primers were used together with Arm-PCR of CDR3 regions. TCRdb re-called the multiplex PCR reads through MiXCR, storing one row per CDR3 protein. Here the sample spans roughly 400,000 distinct CDR3 sequences, about a fifth being singletons. V shed 0 bases and J 4 bases; nucleotides not matched to a gene: 1. Germline CDR1 is SGHTA and CDR2 is FQGNSA. The CDR3 extends over 15 amino acids. The input for sequencing was peripheral blood mononuclear cells (PBMCs), taken when the disease was refractory, from a patient treated with antithyroid drugs. The rearrangement links TRBV7-2 to TRBJ2-5, with TRBD2 matching over 11 bases. The receptor comes from a female donor with Graves disease. The CDR3 loop reads CASSLALAGGETQYF. Here the CDR3 DNA reads TGTGCCAGCAGCTTAGCCCTAGCGGGAGGAGAGACCCAGTACTTC.